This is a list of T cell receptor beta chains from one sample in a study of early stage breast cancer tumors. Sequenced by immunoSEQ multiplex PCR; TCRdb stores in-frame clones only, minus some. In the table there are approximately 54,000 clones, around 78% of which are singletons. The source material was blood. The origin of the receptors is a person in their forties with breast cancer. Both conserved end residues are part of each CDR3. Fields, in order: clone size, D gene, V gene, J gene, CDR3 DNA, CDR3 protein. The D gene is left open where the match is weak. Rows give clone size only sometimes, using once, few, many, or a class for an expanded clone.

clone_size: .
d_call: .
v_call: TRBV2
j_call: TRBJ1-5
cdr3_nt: TGTGCCAGCAGTCCAGACAGCAATCAGCCCCAGCATTTT
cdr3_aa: CASSPDSNQPQHF

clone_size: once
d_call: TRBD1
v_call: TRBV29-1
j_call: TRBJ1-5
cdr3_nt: TGCAGCGTTGGAACAGGGGCAGGGCAGCCCCAGCATTTT
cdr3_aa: CSVGTGAGQPQHF

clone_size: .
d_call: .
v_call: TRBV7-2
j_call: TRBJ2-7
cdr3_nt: TGTGCCAGCAGCTCTCGTACGGGCAACTCCTACGAGCAGTACTTC
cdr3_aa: CASSSRTGNSYEQYF

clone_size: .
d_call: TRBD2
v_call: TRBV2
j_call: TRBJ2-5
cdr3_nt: TGTGCCAGCAGCAGAGGACTAGCGGGAGTCGGGGAGACCCAGTACTTC
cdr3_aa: CASSRGLAGVGETQYF

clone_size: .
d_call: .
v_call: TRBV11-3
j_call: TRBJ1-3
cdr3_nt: TGTGCCAGCAGCTTAAACGTCCGGAACACCATATATTTT
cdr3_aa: CASSLNVRNTIYF

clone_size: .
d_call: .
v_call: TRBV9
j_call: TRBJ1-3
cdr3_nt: TGTGCCAGCAGCACCCGCTCGGGGGCCTCTGGAAACACCATATATTTT
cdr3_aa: CASSTRSGASGNTIYF

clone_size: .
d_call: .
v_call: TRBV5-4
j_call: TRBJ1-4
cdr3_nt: TGTGCCAGCAGTTCTGGGACGGGGAATGAAAAACTGTTTTTT
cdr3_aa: CASSSGTGNEKLFF

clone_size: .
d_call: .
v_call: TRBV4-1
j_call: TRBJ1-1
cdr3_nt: TGCGCCAGCAGAGGAACACTGAAGAACACTGAAGCTTTCTTT
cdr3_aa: CASRGTLKNTEAFF

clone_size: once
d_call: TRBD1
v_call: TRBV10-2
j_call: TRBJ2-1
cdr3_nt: TGCGCCAGCAGTGATTTTGGGACAGGGGGCAACAATGAGCAGTTCTTC
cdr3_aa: CASSDFGTGGNNEQFF

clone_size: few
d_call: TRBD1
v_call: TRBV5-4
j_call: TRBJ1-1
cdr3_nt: TGTGCCAGCAGCGGGACAGAGAACACTGAAGCTTTCTTT
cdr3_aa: CASSGTENTEAFF

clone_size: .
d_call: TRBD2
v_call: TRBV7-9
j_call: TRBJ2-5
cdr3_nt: TGTGCCAGCAGCTTAGATTCGGGGGGTCAAGAGACCCAGTACTTC
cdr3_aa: CASSLDSGGQETQYF

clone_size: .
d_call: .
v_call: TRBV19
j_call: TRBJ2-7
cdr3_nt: TGTGCCAGTAGTAGTAAGTACGAGCAGTACTTC
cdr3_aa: CASSSKYEQYF

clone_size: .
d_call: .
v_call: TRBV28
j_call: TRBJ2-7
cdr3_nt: TGTGCCAGCAGGATAGATGAGTACGAGCAGTACTTC
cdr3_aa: CASRIDEYEQYF

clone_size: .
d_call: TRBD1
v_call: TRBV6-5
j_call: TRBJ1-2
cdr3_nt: TGTGCCAGCAGTTCGACAGGGTCTGGCTACACCTTC
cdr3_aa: CASSSTGSGYTF

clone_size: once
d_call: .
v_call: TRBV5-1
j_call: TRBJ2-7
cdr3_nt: TGCGCCAGCAGCTTATTCAACGAGCAGTACTTC
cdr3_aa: CASSLFNEQYF

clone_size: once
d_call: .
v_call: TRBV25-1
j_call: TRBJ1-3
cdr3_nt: TGTGCCAGCAGTGGAGGGAGCTCTGGAAACACCATATATTTT
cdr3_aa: CASSGGSSGNTIYF

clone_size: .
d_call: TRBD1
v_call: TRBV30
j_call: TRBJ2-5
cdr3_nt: TGTGCCTGGAGTCCGGGACAGCAAAAAGAGACCCAGTACTTC
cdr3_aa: CAWSPGQQKETQYF

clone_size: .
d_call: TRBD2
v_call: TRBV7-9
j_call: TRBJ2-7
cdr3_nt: TGTGCCAGCAAAATTAGCGGGAGGGCCGAAGAAACCTACGAGCAGTACTTC
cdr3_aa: CASKISGRAEETYEQYF